The entry below gives a single T cell receptor (beta chain) sequence along with its context. Its matching antigen is unknown. Amplification used 60 Vbeta primers and 13 Jbeta primers. Per the study methods: As a later analysis found, there were 78 million or so unique TCR beta chains, of which approximately 10 million were shared. TCRdb's table, derived via immunoSEQ multiplex PCR, lists solely in-frame clones and lacks some. V, J and clone size were drawn from that table, and D and trimming were deduced from the DNA. The sample spans some 75,000 clones; the ten largest clones claim 0.83%. The sample originates from a study of cytomegalovirus exposure and HLA in healthy donors. Study-wide results and limits: Sequencing depth roughly uniform across donors was assumed in presence/absence analyses. One cluster of highly shared sequence variants probably arose as a sequencing artifact.

In germline, CDR1 is MNHEY, CDR2 SVGAGI. The V and J ends lost 4 bases and 5 bases respectively, with 15 bases between them. The CDR3 covers 14 residues. The chain carries TRBV6-5 and TRBJ2-7; the D gene is possibly TRBD1 (6 bases). The sequence was collected from a boy between 5 and 17 years old in good health and CMV-seronegative. Sequencing input: PBMCs. The CDR3 sequence: CASSLGQGSDEQYF. In nucleotides, the CDR3 is TGTGCCAGCAGTTTAGGGCAGGGGTCCGACGAGCAGTACTTC.